This paragraph reports one T cell receptor (beta chain). These data originate in a study of blood T cell repertoires in COVID-19. Across the study: Acute and convalescent COVID-19 specimens originated in the United States, Italy and Spain. T cells, B-cell-depleted T cells, or PBMCs provided the cDNA or gDNA that served as material.

Using immunoSEQ multiplex PCR, the repertoire was profiled, and TCRdb retains in-frame clones only, with some absent. The sample records under 130,000 clones, 65% to 90% being singletons. The CDR3 runs 13 residues. Trimming removed 3 bases at V and 2 bases at J, with 7 bases between. The sequence derives from a middle-aged man with acute or convalescent COVID-19. The sequencing sample was made of peripheral blood. The J gene is TRBJ1-2, the V gene TRBV12-3 or TRBV12-4; D call uncertain. CDR3 nucleotides: TGTGCCAGCAGTTTTGAACAGAACTATGGCTACACCTTC. Translation gives CASSFEQNYGYTF.